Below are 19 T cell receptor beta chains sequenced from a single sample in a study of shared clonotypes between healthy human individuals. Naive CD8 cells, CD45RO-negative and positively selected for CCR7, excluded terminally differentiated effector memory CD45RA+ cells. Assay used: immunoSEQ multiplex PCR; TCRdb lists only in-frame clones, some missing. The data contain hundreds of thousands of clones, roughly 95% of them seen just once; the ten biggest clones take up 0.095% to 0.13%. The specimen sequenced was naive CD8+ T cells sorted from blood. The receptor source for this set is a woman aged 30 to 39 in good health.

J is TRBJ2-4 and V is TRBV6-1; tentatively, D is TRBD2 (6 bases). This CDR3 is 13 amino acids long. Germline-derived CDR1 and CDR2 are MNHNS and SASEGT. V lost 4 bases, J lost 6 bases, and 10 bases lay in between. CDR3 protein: CASSADYTNIQYF. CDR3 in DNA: TGTGCCAGCAGTGCGGACTATACAAACATTCAGTACTTC.

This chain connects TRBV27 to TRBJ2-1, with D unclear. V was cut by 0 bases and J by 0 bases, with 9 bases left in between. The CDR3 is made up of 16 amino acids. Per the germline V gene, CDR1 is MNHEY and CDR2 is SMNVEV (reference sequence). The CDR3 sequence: CASSLSERRSYNEQFF. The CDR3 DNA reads TGTGCCAGCAGTTTATCCGAACGTCGCTCCTACAATGAGCAGTTCTTC.

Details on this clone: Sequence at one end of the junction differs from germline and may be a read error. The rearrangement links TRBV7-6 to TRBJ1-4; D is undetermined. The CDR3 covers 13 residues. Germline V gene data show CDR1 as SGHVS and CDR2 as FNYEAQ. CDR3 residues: CTSSLSPMEKLFF. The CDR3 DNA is TGTACCAGCAGTCTATCCCCCATGGAAAAACTGTTTTTT.

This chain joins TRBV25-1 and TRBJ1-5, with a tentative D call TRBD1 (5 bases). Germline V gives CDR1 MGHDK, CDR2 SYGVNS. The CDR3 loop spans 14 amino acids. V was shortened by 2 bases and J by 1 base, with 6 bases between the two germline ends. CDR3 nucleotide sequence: TGTGCCAGCAGTGAACAGGGAAGCAATCAGCCCCAGCATTTT. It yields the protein CASSEQGSNQPQHF.

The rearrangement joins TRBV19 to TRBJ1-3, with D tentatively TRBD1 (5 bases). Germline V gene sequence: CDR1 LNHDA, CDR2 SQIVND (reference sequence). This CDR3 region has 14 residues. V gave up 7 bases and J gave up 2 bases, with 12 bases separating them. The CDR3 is CASNQGNTGNTIYF. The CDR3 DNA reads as TGTGCCAGTAACCAGGGTAACACTGGAAACACCATATATTTT. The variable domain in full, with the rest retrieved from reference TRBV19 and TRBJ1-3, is DGGITQSPKYLFRKEGQNVTLSCEQNLNHDAMYWYRQDPGQGLRLIYYSQIVNDFQKGDIAEGYSVSREKKESFPLTVTSAQKNPTAFYLCASNQGNTGNTIYFGEGSWLTVV.

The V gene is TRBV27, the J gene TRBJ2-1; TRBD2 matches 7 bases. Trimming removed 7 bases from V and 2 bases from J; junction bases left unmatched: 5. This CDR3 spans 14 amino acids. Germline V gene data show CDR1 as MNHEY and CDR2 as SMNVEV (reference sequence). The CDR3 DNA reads TGTGCCAGCACCACCGGGGGGACCTACAATGAGCAGTTCTTC. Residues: CASTTGGTYNEQFF.

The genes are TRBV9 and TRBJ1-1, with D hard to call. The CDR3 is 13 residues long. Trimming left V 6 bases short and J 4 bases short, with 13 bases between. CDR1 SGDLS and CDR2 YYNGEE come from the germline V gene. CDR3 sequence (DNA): TGTGCCAGCACCCGAGGGTTGCGCACTGAAGCTTTCTTT. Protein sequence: CASTRGLRTEAFF.

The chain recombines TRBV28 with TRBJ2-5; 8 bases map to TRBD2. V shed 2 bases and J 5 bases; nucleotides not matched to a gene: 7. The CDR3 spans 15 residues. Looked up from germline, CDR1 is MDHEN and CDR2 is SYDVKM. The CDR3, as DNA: TGTGCCAGCAGTTTACGGCGGGAGGTATGGGAGACCCAGTACTTC. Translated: CASSLRREVWETQYF.

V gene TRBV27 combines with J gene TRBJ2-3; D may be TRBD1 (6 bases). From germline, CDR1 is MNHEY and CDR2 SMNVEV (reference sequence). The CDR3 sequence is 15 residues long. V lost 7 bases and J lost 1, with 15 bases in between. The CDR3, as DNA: TGTGCCAGCATCATGGTGGCAGGGGGCACAGATACGCAGTATTTT. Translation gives CASIMVAGGTDTQYF.

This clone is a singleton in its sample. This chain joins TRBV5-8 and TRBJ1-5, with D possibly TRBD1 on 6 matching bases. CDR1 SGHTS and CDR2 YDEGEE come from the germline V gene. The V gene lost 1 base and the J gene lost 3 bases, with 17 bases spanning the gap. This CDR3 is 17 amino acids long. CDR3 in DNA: TGTGCCAGCAGCTTGAGTGGTTTGGACAGTCTCAATCAGCCCCAGCATTTT. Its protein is CASSLSGLDSLNQPQHF.

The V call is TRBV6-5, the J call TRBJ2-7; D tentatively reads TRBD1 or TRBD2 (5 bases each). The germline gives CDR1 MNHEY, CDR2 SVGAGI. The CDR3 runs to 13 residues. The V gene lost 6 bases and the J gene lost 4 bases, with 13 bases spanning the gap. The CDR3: CASSPTDYYEQYF. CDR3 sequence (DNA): TGTGCCAGCAGCCCGACAGACTATTACGAGCAGTACTTC.

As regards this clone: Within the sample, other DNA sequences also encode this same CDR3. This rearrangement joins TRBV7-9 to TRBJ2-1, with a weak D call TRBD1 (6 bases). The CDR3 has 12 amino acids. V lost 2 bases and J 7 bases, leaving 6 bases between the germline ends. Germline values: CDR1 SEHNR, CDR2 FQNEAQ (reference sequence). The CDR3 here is CASSLRGNEQFF. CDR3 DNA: TGTGCCAGCAGCTTAAGGGGGAATGAGCAGTTCTTC.

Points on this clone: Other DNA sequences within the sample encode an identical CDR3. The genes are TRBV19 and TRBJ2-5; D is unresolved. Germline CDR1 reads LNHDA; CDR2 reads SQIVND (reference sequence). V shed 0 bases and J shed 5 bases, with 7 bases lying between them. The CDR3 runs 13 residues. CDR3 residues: CASSIDGEETQYF. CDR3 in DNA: TGTGCCAGTAGTATAGATGGAGAGGAGACCCAGTACTTC.

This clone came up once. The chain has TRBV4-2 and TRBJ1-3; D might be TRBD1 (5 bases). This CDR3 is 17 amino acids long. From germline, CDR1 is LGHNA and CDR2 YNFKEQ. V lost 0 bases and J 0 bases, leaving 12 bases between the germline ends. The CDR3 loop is CASSQDGGVGSGNTIYF. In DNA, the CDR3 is TGTGCCAGCAGCCAAGATGGGGGTGTTGGCTCTGGAAACACCATATATTTT.

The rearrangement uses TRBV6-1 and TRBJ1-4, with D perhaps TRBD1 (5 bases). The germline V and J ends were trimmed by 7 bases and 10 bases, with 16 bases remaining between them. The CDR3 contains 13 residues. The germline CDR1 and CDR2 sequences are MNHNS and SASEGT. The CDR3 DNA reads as TGTGCCAGCACCGACGGGGGATGGGGAAAACTGTTTTTT. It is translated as CASTDGGWGKLFF.

The DNA of the CDR3 is TGCGCCAGCAGCCAACGGGTCTCTGGGGCCAACGTCCTGACTTTC. Its translation: CASSQRVSGANVLTF. The chain links TRBV4-1 to TRBJ2-6; D gene unclear. The CDR3 covers 15 residues. Germline values: CDR1 MGHRA, CDR2 YSYEKL. V was trimmed by 2 bases and J by 0 bases, leaving 5 bases between them.

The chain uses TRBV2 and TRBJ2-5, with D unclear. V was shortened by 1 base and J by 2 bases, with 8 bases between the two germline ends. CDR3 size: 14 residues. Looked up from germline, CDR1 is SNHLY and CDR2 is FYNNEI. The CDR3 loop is CASSEVGRQETQYF. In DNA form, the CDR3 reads TGTGCCAGCAGTGAAGTAGGTCGACAAGAGACCCAGTACTTC.

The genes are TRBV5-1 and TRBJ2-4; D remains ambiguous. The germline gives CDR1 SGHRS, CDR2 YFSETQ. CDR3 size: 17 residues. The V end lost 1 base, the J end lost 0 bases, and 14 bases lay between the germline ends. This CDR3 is CASSLYLSGVAKNIQYF. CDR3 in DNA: TGCGCCAGCAGCTTGTATTTGTCAGGAGTAGCCAAAAACATTCAGTACTTC.

In nucleotides, the CDR3 is TGCGCCAGCAGCCACGCTGCCGGGACAGGGATTTGGGAGACCCAGTACTTC. Encoded protein: CASSHAAGTGIWETQYF. The rearrangement uses TRBV4-1 and TRBJ2-5; the match to TRBD1 covers 9 bases. CDR1 and CDR2 (germline): MGHRA, YSYEKL. Trimming removed 3 bases from V and 5 bases from J; junction bases left unmatched: 13. The CDR3 sequence is 17 residues long.